This TCR beta chain came from a study of blood T cell repertoires in COVID-19. The wider study: Acute and convalescent COVID-19 samples came from the United States, Italy and Spain. T cells, B-cell-depleted T cells, or PBMCs provided the cDNA or gDNA that served as material.

The CDR3 contains 14 residues. V lost 6 bases, J lost 4 bases, and 15 bases lay in between. Germline CDR1 and CDR2: LNHNV and YYDKDF (reference sequence). In the original workflow: From reference gene primer amplification, estimates of nucleated cell counts were derived. Repertoires were generated with immunoSEQ multiplex PCR, while TCRdb's copy carries only in-frame clones and drops some. That table gives V, J and clone size, and the DNA gave D and trimming. The sample shows 160,000 or so clones, 79% of them seen only once. This clone appeared a single time. V is TRBV15 and J is TRBJ1-1; possible D gene TRBD1, 6 bases. The sample taken for sequencing was peripheral blood. The receptor comes from a woman in her sixties or seventies with COVID-19, enrolled during active disease. CDR3: CATSRGGWSTEAFF. CDR3 nucleotides: TGTGCCACCAGTAGGGGGGGATGGAGCACTGAAGCTTTCTTT.